This record looks at one TCR beta chain sequence and its context. These data are taken from a study of T cells in Graves' hyperthyroidism and ophthalmopathy. Trimming shortened V by 0 bases and J by 5 bases, and 11 bases separated the two germline ends. There are 14 residues in the CDR3. Germline V gene lookup returns CDR1 SGHRS and CDR2 YFSETQ. TCR beta CDR3 sequences were amplified from RNA transcripts. The HTBI primer set was used in a first-round RT-PCR of the TCR CDR3. A single record per CDR3 protein comes from TCRdb applying MiXCR to the multiplex PCR reads. Of roughly 380,000 distinct CDR3 sequences in the sample, 14% are singletons; the top ten hold more than 9.5%.

The sequence was collected from a woman aged 55-75 years with Graves' hyperthyroidism. The V and J genes are TRBV5-1 and TRBJ2-5, with a tentative D call TRBD1 (5 bases). Sequenced sample: blood. The CDR3 is CASSLARYRETQYF. In nucleotides, the CDR3 is TGCGCCAGCAGCTTGGCTCGCTACAGGGAGACCCAGTACTTC.